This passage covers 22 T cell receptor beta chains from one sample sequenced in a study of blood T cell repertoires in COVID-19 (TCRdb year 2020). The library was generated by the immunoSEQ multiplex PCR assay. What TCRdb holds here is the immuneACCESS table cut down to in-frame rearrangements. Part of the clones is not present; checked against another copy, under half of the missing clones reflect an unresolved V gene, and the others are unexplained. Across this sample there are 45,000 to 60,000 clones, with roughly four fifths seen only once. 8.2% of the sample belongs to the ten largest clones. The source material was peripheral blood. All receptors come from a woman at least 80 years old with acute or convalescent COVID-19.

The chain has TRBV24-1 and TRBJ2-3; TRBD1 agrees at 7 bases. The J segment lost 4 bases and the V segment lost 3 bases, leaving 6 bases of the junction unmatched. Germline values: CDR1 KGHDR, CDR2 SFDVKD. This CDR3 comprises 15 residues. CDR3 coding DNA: TGTGCCACCAGTGATCCGGGACAGCCCGCAGATACGCAGTATTTT. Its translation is CATSDPGQPADTQYF.

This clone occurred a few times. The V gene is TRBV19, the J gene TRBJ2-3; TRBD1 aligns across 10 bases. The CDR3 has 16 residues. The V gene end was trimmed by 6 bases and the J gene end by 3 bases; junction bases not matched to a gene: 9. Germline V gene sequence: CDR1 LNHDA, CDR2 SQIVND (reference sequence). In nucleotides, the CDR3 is TGTGCCAGTAGCCTAAGACAGGGGGCGAGGACAGATACGCAGTATTTT. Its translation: CASSLRQGARTDTQYF.

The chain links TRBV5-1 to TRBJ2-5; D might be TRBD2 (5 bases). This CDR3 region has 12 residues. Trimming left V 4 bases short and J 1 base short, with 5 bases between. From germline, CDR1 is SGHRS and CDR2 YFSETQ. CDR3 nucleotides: TGCGCCAGCAGCGGGAGCCAAGAGACCCAGTACTTC. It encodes CASSGSQETQYF.

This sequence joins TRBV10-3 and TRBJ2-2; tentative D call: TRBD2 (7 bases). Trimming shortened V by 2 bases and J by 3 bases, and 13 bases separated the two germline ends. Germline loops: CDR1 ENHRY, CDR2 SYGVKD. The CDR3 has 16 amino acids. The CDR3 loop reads CAISEREGGHTGELFF. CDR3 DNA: TGTGCCATCAGTGAGAGGGAGGGGGGGCACACCGGGGAGCTGTTTTTT.

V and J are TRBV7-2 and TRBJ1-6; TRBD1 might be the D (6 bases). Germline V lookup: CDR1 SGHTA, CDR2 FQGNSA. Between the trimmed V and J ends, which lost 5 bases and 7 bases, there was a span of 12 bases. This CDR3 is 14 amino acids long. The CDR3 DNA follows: TGTGCCAGCAGCCTTGACGACAGGAATTCACCCCTCCACTTT. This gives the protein CASSLDDRNSPLHF. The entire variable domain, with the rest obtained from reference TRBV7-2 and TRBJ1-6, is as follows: GAGVSQSPSNKVTEKGKDVELRCDPISGHTALYWYRQSLGQGLEFLIYFQGNSAPDKSGLPSDRFSAERTGGSVSTLTIQRTQQEDSAVYLCASSLDDRNSPLHFGNGTRLTVT.

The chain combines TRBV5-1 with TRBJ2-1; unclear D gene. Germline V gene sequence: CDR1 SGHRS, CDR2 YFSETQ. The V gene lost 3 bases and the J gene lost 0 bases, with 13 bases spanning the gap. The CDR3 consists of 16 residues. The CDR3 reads CASSYLPGSSYNEQFF. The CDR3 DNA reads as TGCGCCAGCAGCTACCTTCCGGGTAGCTCCTACAATGAGCAGTTCTTC.

The CDR3 nucleotides read TGCGCCAGCAGCTTGTTTGGGGGGATGGGATACAATGAGCAGTTCTTC. Protein: CASSLFGGMGYNEQFF. The gene calls are TRBV5-1 and TRBJ2-1; D possibly corresponds to TRBD2 (6 bases). Between the trimmed V and J ends, which lost 1 base and 4 bases, there was a span of 15 bases. The germline CDR1 and CDR2 sequences are SGHRS and YFSETQ. This CDR3 spans 16 amino acids.

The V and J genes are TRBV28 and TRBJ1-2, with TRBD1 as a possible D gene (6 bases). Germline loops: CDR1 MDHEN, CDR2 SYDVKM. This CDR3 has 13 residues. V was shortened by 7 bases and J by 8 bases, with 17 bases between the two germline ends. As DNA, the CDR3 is TGTGCCAGCACACTTAGGGGGATAGGAGGCTACACCTTC. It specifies CASTLRGIGGYTF.

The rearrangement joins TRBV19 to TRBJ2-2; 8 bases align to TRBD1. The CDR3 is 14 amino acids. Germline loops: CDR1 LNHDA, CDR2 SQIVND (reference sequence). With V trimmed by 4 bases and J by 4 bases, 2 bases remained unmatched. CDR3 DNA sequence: TGTGCCAGTAGTACGGACAGGGCCACCGGGGAGCTGTTTTTT. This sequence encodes CASSTDRATGELFF.

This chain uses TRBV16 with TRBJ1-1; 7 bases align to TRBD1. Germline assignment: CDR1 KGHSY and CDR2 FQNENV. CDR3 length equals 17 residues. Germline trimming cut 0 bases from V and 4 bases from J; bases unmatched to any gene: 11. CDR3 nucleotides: TGTGCCAGCAGCCAATCGGGGAGACAGGGTGACGGCACTGAAGCTTTCTTT. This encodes CASSQSGRQGDGTEAFF.

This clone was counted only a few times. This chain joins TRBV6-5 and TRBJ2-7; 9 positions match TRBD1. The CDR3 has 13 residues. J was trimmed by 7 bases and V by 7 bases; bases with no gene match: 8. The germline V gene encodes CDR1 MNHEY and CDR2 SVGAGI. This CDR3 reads CASTIQGAAEQYF. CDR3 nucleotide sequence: TGTGCCAGCACCATACAGGGGGCAGCTGAGCAGTACTTC.

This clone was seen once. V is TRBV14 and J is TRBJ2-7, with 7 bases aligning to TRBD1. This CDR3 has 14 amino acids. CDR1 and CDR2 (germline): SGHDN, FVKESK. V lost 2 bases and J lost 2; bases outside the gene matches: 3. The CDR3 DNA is TGTGCCAGCAGCCAACTGCAGGGGGCCTACGAGCAGTACTTC. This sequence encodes CASSQLQGAYEQYF.

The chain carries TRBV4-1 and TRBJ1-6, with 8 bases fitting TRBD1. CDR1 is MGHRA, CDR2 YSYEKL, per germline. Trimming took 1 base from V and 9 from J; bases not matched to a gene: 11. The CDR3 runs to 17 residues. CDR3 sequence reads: CASSQVQGAFLGSPLHF. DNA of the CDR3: TGCGCCAGCAGCCAAGTTCAGGGGGCTTTCCTGGGTTCACCCCTCCACTTT.

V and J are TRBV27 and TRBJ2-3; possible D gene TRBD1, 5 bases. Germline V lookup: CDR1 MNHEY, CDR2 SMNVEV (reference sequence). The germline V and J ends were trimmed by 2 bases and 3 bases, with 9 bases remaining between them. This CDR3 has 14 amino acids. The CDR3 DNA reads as TGTGCCAGCAGTTTACGACAGATTACAGATACGCAGTATTTT. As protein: CASSLRQITDTQYF.

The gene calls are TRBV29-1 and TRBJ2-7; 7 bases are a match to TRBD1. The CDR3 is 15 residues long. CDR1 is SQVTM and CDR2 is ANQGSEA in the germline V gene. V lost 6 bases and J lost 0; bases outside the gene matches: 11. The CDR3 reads CSVFTGAQSSYEQYF. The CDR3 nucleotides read TGCAGCGTCTTCACAGGGGCCCAAAGCTCCTACGAGCAGTACTTC.

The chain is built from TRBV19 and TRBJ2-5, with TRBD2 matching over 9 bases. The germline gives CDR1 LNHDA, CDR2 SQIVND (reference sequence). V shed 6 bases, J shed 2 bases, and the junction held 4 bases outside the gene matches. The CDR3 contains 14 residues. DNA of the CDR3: TGTGCCAGTAGAACGACTAGCGGACAAGAGACCCAGTACTTC. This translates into CASRTTSGQETQYF.

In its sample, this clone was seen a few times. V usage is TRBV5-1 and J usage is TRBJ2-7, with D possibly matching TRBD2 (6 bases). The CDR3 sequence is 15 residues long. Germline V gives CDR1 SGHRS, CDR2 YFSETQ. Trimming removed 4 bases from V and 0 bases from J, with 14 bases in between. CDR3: CASSRDWLSSYEQYF. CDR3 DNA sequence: TGCGCCAGCAGCCGGGACTGGCTGAGCTCCTACGAGCAGTACTTC.

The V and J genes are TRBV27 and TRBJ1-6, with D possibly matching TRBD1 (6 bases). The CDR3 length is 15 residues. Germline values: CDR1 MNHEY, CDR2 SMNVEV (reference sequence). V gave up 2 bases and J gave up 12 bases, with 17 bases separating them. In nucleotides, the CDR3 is TGTGCCAGCAGTTTAAGGGGGATCGGGGCCTTACCCCTCCACTTT. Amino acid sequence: CASSLRGIGALPLHF.

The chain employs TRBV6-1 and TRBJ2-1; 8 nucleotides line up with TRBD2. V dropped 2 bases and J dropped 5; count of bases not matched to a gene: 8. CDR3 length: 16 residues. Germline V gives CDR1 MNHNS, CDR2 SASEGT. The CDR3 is CASSEPPGGPDNEQFF. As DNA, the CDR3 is TGTGCCAGCAGTGAACCCCCGGGGGGGCCGGACAATGAGCAGTTCTTC.

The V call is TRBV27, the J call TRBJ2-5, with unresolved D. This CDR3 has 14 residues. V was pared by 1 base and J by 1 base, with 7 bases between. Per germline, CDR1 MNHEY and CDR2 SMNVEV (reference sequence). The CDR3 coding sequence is TGTGCCAGCAGTTTATTTGGCGGCCAAGAGACCCAGTACTTC. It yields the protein CASSLFGGQETQYF.

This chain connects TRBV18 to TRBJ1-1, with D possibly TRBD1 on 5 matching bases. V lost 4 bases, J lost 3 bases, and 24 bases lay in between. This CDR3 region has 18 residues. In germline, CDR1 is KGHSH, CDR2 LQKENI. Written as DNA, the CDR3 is TGTGCCAGCTCACGGCTTGGTCTCGGCACAGGCGGGGACACTGAAGCTTTCTTT. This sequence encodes CASSRLGLGTGGDTEAFF.

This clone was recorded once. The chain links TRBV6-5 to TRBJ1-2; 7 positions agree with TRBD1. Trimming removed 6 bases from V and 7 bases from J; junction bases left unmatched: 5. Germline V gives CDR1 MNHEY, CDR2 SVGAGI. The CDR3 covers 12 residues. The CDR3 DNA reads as TGTGCCAGCAGGTCGACAGGGTTTGGCTACACCTTC. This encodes CASRSTGFGYTF.